This T cell receptor (beta chain) stems from a study of T cells after yellow fever vaccination. The study's findings and limits: Abundant bulk-derived clonotypes could contaminate FACS-sorted repertoires. CD4 and CD8 compartments shared a small share of clonotypes, likely from convergent recombination. Clones from primary vaccination mostly reappeared after the booster (approximately 96% CD4, over 85% CD8).

Conversion of TCR transcripts into cDNA relied on 5'RACE template switching, which added a universal primer site and UMIs. A single record per CDR3 protein comes from TCRdb applying MiXCR to the 5' RACE reads. The table records 100,000 to 150,000 distinct CDR3 sequences, 6% to 8% of them present only once. There are many counts of this clonotype. Its specificity is not known. The V end was cut by 1 base, the J end by 4 bases, with 11 bases between. Germline CDR1 SGHKS, CDR2 YYEKEE (reference sequence). The CDR3 runs 14 residues. The clonotype was recovered from a man between 18 and 29 years old who received the YFV17D yellow fever vaccine. This specimen was CD4+ T cells sorted from PBMCs, taken less than 11 days after the first yellow fever vaccination. The chain has TRBV5-5 and TRBJ1-1; D uncertain. The CDR3 sequence: CASSLFQAGTEAFF. CDR3 DNA sequence: TGTGCCAGCAGCTTGTTCCAGGCGGGCACTGAAGCTTTCTTT.